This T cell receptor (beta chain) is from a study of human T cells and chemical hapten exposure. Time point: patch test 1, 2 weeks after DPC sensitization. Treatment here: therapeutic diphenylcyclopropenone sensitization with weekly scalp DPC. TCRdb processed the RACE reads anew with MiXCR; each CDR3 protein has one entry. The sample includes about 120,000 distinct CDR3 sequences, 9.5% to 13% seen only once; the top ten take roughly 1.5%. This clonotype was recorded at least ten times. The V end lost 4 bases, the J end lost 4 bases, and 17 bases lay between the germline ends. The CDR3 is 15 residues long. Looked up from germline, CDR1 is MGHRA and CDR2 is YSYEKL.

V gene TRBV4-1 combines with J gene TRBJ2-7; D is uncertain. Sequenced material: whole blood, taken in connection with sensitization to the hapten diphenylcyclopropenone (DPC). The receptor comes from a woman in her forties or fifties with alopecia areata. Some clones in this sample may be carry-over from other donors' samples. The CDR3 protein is CASSRDLLTAYEQYF. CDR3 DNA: TGCGCCAGCAGCCGAGACCTCCTGACCGCATACGAGCAGTACTTC.